The 8 T cell receptor beta chains below were found in one sample sequenced in a study of blood T cell repertoires in COVID-19. Libraries were prepared by immunoSEQ multiplex PCR; TCRdb keeps only in-frame clonotypes and omits some of them. Of under 50,000 clones in the sample, over 80% are singletons; the top ten hold around 50%. The material sequenced was peripheral blood. The source is a man between 70 and 80 years old with acute or convalescent COVID-19.

The chain has TRBV30 and TRBJ2-5; 7 bases line up with TRBD2. The CDR3 consists of 16 residues. J gave up 0 bases and V 0 bases, and 7 bases lay outside the gene matches. CDR1 and CDR2 from the germline V gene are GTSNPN and SVGIG (reference sequence). The CDR3 here is CAWSVLSGGNQETQYF. The CDR3 DNA reads TGTGCCTGGAGTGTCCTTTCCGGGGGGAACCAAGAGACCCAGTACTTC.

The chain is built from TRBV7-2 and TRBJ1-6; D is possibly TRBD1 (5 bases). The V and J ends lost 3 bases and 7 bases respectively, with 13 bases between them. The CDR3 runs to 15 residues. The germline V gene has CDR1 SGHTA and CDR2 FQGNSA. The CDR3 DNA follows: TGTGCCAGCAGCTTGTTGTCGAAGGGGAATTCACCCCTCCACTTT. Amino acid sequence: CASSLLSKGNSPLHF.

The V call is TRBV6-5, the J call TRBJ1-5; D might be TRBD1 (6 bases). Trimming stripped 6 bases from V and 3 bases from J, with 12 bases between. The CDR3 runs 14 residues. CDR1 is MNHEY, CDR2 SVGAGI, per germline. DNA for the CDR3: TGTGCCAGCAGCCCCTGGGACATCAATCAGCCCCAGCATTTT. It codes for CASSPWDINQPQHF.

The chain couples TRBV29-1 to TRBJ1-5; D gene unclear. The CDR3 is made up of 13 amino acids. V lost 4 bases to trimming and J lost 3 bases, with 10 bases between them. CDR1 and CDR2 (germline): SQVTM, ANQGSEA. CDR3 in DNA: TGCAGCGTTGGGTCCAGTTACAATCAGCCCCAGCATTTT. It yields the protein CSVGSSYNQPQHF.

This clone was seen just once. The chain combines TRBV29-1 with TRBJ1-3; D uncertain. This CDR3 spans 13 amino acids. Germline lookup yields CDR1 SQVTM and CDR2 ANQGSEA. V was pared by 4 bases and J by 0 bases, with 7 bases between. CDR3 protein: CSVAYSSGNTIYF. For the CDR3, the DNA is TGCAGCGTTGCTTATAGCTCTGGAAACACCATATATTTT.

The chain carries TRBV19 and TRBJ1-5, with unresolved D. Between the trimmed V and J ends, which lost 3 bases and 1 base, there was a span of 13 bases. The germline gives CDR1 LNHDA, CDR2 SQIVND (reference sequence). The CDR3 is 16 amino acids. The chain's CDR3 is CASSIRLQLSNQPQHF. The CDR3 DNA follows: TGTGCCAGTAGTATTAGGCTACAGCTCAGCAATCAGCCCCAGCATTTT. The full variable domain, with the rest looked up from reference TRBV19 and TRBJ1-5, is DGGITQSPKYLFRKEGQNVTLSCEQNLNHDAMYWYRQDPGQGLRLIYYSQIVNDFQKGDIAEGYSVSREKKESFPLTVTSAQKNPTAFYLCASSIRLQLSNQPQHFGDGTRLSIL.

The V call is TRBV5-1, the J call TRBJ1-2; TRBD1 matches 7 bases. The length of the CDR3 is 14 residues. V lost 3 bases, J lost 2 bases, and 4 bases stayed unmatched. In germline, CDR1 is SGHRS, CDR2 YFSETQ. CDR3 sequence: CASSSSQGNYGYTF. In nucleotides, the CDR3 is TGCGCCAGCAGCTCATCACAGGGGAACTATGGCTACACCTTC. Full variable domain (rest looked up from reference TRBV5-1 and TRBJ1-2): KAGVTQTPRYLIKTRGQQVTLSCSPISGHRSVSWYQQTPGQGLQFLFEYFSETQRNKGNFPGRFSGRQFSNSRSEMNVSTLELGDSALYLCASSSSQGNYGYTFGSGTRLTVV.

The chain joins TRBV6-2 or TRBV6-3 to TRBJ2-3; 10 bases fit TRBD1. The CDR3 is 16 amino acids. V gave up 5 bases and J gave up 6 bases; unmatched junction bases: 11. The germline V gene has CDR1 MNHEY and CDR2 SVGEGT. The CDR3 protein is CASSPLGQGVMDTQYF. CDR3 DNA: TGTGCCAGCAGTCCGCTCGGACAGGGGGTTATGGATACGCAGTATTTT.